This T cell receptor beta chain was sequenced in a study of early T cells in non-severe SARS-CoV-2 infection. Study as a whole: The authors sequenced bulk RNA from unsorted whole blood, leaving chains unpaired.

The CDR3 has 12 amino acids. Trimming left V 3 bases short and J 6 bases short, with 6 bases between. Points from the study as a whole: Matching with VDJdb favored anti-spike CD8 responses (missing private and CD4 specificities).

Tagging with unique molecular identifiers was applied to individual cDNA molecules. TCRdb re-called the 5' RACE reads through MiXCR, storing one row per CDR3 protein. Of more than 55,000 distinct CDR3 sequences in the sample, about 8.9% were seen once. At least ten counts were recorded for this clonotype. Antigen: not known. The rearrangement links TRBV12-3 or TRBV12-4 to TRBJ2-1; D possibly corresponds to TRBD2 (5 bases). Sample: whole blood. This receptor was taken from an adult who was a healthcare worker with PCR-confirmed SARS-CoV-2 infection or an uninfected control (not recorded which). This CDR3 reads CASSFRGNEQFF. Here the CDR3 DNA reads TGTGCCAGCAGTTTCCGGGGCAATGAGCAGTTCTTC.